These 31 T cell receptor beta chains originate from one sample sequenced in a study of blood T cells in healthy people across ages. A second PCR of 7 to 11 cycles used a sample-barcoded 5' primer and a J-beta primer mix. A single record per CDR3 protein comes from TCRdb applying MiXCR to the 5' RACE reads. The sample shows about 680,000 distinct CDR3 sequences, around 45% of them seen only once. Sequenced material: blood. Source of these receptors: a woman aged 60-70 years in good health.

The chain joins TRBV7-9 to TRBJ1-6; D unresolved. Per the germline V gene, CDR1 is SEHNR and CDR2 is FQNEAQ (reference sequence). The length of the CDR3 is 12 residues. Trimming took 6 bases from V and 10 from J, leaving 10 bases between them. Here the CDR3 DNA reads TGTGCCAGCAGTCGCCAAGAGTCACCCCTCCACTTT. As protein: CASSRQESPLHF.

In DNA, the CDR3 is TGTGCCAGCAGCGTAGCCACACCCGGGACTAGCGGACACAATGAGCAGTACTTC. It specifies CASSVATPGTSGHNEQYF. J is TRBJ2-1 and V is TRBV9, with 11 bases fitting TRBD2. The J call is in doubt because the DNA end fits TRBJ2-7 better. Per germline, CDR1 SGDLS and CDR2 YYNGEE. The CDR3 consists of 18 residues.

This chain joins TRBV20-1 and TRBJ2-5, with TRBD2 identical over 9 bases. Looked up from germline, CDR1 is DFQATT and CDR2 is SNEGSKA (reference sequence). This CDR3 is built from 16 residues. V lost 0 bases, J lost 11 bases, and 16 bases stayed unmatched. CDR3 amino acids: CSARDPGTSRGMEQYF. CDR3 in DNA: TGCAGTGCTAGAGATCCGGGGACTAGCAGGGGGATGGAGCAGTACTTC.

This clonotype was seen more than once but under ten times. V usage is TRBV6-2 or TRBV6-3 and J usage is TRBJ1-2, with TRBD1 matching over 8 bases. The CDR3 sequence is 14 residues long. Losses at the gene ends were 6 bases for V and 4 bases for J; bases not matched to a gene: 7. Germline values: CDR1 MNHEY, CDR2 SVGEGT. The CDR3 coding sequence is TGTGCCAGCAGATACGACAGGGGCCCCTATGGCTACACCTTC. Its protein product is CASRYDRGPYGYTF.

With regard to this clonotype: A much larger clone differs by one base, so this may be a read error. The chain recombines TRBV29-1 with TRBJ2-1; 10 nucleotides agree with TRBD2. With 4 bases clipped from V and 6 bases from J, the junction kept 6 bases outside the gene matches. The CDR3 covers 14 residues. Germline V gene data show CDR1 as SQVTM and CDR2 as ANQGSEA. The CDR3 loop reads CSVAASGSTNEQFF. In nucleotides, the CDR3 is TGCAGCGTTGCTGCTAGCGGGAGCACCAATGAGCAGTTCTTC.

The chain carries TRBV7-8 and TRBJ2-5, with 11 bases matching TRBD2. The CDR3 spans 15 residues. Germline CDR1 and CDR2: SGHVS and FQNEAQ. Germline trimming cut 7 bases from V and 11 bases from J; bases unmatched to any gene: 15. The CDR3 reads CASTQQLAGVGEQYF. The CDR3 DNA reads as TGTGCCAGCACCCAACAACTAGCGGGAGTCGGGGAGCAGTACTTC.

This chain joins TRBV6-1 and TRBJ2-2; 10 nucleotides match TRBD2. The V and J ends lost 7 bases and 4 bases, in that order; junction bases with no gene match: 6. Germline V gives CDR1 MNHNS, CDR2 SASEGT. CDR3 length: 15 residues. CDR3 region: CASILAGASTGELFF. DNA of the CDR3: TGTGCCAGCATCCTAGCGGGAGCCAGCACCGGGGAGCTGTTTTTT.

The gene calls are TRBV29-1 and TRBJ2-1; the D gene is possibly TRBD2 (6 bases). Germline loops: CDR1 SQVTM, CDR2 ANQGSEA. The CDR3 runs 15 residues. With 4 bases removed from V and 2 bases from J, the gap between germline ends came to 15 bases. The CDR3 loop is CSVGGSASAYNEQFF. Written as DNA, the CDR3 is TGCAGCGTTGGTGGTAGCGCTAGCGCCTACAATGAGCAGTTCTTC.

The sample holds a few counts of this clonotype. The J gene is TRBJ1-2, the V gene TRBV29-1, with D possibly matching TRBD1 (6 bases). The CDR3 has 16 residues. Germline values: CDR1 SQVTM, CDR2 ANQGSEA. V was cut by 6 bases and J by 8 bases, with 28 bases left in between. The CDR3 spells CSVVGHWLDGPRGYTF. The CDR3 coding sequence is TGCAGCGTGGTGGGACATTGGCTCGACGGGCCTCGAGGCTACACCTTC.

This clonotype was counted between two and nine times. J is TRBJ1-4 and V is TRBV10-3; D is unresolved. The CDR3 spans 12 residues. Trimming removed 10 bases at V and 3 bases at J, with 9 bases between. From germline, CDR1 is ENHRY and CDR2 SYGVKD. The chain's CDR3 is CATAGANEKLFF. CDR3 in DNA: TGTGCCACCGCCGGTGCTAATGAAAAACTGTTTTTT.

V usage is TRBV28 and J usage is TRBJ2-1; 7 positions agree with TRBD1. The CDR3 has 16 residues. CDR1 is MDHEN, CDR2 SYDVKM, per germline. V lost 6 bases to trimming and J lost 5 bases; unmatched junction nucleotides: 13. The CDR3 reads CASSSIDRVSHNEQFF. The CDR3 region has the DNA TGTGCCAGCAGCTCAATTGACAGGGTTAGTCACAATGAGCAGTTCTTC.

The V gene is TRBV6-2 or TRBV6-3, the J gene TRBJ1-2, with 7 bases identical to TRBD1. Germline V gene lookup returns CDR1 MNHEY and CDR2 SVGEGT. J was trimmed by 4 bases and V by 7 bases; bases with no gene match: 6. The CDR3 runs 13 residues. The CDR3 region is CASTMTGTYGYTF. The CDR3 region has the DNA TGTGCCAGCACTATGACAGGGACCTATGGCTACACCTTC.

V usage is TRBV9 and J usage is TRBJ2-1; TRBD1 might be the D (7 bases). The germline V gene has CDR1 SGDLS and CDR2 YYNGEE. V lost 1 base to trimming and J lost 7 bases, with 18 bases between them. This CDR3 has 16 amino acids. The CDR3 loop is CASSVWGAGGENEQFF. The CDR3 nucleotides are TGTGCCAGCAGCGTATGGGGGGCAGGGGGTGAGAATGAGCAGTTCTTC.

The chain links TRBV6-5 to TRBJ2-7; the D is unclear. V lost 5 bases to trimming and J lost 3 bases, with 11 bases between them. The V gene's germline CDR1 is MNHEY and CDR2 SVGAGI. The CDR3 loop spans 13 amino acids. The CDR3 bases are TGTGCCAGCAGTACGCCTTGGGGCTACGAGCAGTACTTC. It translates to CASSTPWGYEQYF.

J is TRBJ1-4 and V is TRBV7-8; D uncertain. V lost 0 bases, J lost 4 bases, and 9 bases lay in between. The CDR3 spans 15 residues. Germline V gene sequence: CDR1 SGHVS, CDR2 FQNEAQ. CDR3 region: CASSLAKQINEKLFF. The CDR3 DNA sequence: TGTGCCAGCAGCTTAGCGAAACAGATTAATGAAAAACTGTTTTTT.

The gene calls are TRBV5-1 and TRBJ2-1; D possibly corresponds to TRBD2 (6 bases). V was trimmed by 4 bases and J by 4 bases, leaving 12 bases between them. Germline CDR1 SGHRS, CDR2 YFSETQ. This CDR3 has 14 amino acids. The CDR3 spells CASSGGTAYNEQFF. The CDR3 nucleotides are TGCGCCAGCAGCGGGGGGACCGCATACAATGAGCAGTTCTTC.

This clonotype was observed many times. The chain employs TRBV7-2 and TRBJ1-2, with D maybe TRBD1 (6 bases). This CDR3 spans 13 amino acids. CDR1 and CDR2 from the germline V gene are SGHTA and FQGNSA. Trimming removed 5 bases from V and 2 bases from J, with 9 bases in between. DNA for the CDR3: TGTGCCAGCAGCCGGACAGTAAACTATGGCTACACCTTC. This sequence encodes CASSRTVNYGYTF. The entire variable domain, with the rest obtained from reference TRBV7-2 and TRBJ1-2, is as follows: GAGVSQSPSNKVTEKGKDVELRCDPISGHTALYWYRQSLGQGLEFLIYFQGNSAPDKSGLPSDRFSAERTGGSVSTLTIQRTQQEDSAVYLCASSRTVNYGYTFGSGTRLTVV.

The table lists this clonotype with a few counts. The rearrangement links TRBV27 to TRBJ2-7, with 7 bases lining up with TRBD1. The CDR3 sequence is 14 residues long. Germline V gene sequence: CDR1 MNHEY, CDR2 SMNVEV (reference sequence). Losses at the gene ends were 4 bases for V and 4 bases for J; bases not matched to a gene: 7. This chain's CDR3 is CASSSLGTVYEQYF. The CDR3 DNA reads TGTGCCAGCAGTTCCCTCGGGACAGTTTACGAGCAGTACTTC.

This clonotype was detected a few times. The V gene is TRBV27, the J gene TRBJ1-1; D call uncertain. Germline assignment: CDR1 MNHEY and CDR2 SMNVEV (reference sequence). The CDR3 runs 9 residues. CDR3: CEKGTEAFF. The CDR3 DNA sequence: TGTGAAAAGGGCACTGAAGCTTTCTTT.

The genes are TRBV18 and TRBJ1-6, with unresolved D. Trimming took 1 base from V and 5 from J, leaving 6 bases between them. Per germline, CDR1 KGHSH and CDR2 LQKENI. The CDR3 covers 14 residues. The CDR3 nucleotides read TGTGCCAGCTCACCACAGGGTAATAATTCACCCCTCCACTTT. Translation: CASSPQGNNSPLHF.

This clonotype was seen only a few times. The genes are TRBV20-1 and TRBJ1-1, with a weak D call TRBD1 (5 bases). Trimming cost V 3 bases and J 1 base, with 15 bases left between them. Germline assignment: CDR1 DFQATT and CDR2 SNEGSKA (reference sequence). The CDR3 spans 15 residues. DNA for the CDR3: TGCAGTGCTAGCGGGGGGTTCGTCGGGAACACTGAAGCTTTCTTT. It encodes CSASGGFVGNTEAFF.

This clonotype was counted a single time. The CDR3 DNA follows: TGTGCCAGCAGTCCTCGGACAGGGCCCCCTCCCTACGAGCAGTACTTC. Its translation: CASSPRTGPPPYEQYF. This chain joins TRBV7-9 and TRBJ2-7; the match to TRBD1 covers 8 bases. The CDR3 sequence is 16 residues long. Germline V lookup: CDR1 SEHNR, CDR2 FQNEAQ (reference sequence). V was clipped by 6 bases and J by 2 bases; unmatched bases: 12.

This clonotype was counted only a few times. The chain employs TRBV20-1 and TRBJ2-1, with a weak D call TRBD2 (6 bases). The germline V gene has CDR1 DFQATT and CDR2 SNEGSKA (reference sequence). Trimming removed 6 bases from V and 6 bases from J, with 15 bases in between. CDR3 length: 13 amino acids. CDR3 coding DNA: TGCAGTGCCGTTGCGGGAACGCGCAATGAGCAGTTCTTC. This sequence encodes CSAVAGTRNEQFF.

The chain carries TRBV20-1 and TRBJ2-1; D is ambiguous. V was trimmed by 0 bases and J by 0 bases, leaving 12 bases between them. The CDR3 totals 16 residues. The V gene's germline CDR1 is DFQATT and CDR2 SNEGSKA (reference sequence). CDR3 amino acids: CSARDRLTSSYNEQFF. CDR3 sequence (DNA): TGCAGTGCTAGAGATCGGCTTACGAGCTCCTACAATGAGCAGTTCTTC.

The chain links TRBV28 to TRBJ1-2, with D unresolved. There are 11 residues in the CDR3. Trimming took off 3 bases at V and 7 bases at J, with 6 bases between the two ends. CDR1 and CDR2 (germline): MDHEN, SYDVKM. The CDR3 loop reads CASSFNGGYTF. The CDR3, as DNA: TGTGCCAGCAGTTTTAACGGTGGCTACACCTTC.

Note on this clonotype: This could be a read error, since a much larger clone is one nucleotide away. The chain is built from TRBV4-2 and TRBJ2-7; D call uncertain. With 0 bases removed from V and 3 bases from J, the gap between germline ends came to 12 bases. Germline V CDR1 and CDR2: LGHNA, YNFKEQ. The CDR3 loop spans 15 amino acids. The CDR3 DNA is TGTGCCAGCAGCCAAGAGGTTAGTTCAGACTACGAGCAGTACTTC. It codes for CASSQEVSSDYEQYF.

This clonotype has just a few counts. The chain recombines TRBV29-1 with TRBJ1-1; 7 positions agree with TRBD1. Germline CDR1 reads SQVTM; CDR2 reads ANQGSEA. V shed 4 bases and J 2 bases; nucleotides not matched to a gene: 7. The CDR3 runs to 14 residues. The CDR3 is CSVGGQFTNTEAFF. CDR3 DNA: TGCAGCGTTGGGGGACAGTTTACTAACACTGAAGCTTTCTTT.

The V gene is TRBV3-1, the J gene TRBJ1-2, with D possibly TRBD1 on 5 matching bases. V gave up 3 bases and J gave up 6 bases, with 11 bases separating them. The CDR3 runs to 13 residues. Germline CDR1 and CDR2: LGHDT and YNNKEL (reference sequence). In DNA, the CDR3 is TGTGCCAGCAGCCAGTTAGGGGAAGATGGCTACACCTTC. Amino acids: CASSQLGEDGYTF.

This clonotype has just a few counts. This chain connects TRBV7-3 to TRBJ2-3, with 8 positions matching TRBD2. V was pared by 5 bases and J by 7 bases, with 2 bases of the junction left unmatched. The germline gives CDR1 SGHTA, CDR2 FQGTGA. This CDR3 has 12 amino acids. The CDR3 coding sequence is TGTGCCAGCAGCCCGGGAGGGCATACGCAGTATTTT. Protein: CASSPGGHTQYF.

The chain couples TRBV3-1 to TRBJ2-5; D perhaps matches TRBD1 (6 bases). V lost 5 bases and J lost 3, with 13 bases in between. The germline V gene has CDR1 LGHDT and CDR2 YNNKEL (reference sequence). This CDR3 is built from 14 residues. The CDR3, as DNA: TGTGCCAGCAGCGTTAGGGACATTGAAGAGACCCAGTACTTC. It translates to CASSVRDIEETQYF.

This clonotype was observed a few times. DNA for the CDR3: TGTGCCAGCAGAACGATGGGACTAGCGAACTACTACGAGCAGTACTTC. Protein: CASRTMGLANYYEQYF. The chain couples TRBV6-2 or TRBV6-3 to TRBJ2-7; TRBD2 agrees at 10 bases. This CDR3 has 16 residues. Germline V gene data show CDR1 as MNHEY and CDR2 as SVGEGT. Losses at the gene ends were 6 bases for V and 3 bases for J; bases not matched to a gene: 11.